Below, one TCR beta chain is given with its context. Its antigen is not known. This sample was taken from a study of graft-versus-host responses after intestinal transplantation. Turning to the study itself: The recipients all started with anti-thymocyte globulin induction and then took tacrolimus and steroids for around three years. Regarding the study as a whole: Peak GvH clone levels in circulation were associated with early post-transplant HvG declines.

Germline CDR1 is SGHDT and CDR2 is YYEEEE. The CDR3 totals 13 residues. V gave up 2 bases and J gave up 3 bases, with 8 bases separating them. Libraries were prepared by immunoSEQ multiplex PCR; TCRdb keeps only in-frame clonotypes and omits some of them. This table has over 75,000 clones, roughly 84% appearing once. The TCR originated in a human donor who was the organ donor for an intestinal transplant. The input for sequencing was unstimulated CD8+ T cells sorted from spleen or lymph node cells, taken before transplant. This chain joins TRBV5-6 and TRBJ1-2; D uncertain. The DNA for the CDR3 is TGTGCCAGCAGCTTATCCGGGGACTATGGCTACACCTTC. It specifies CASSLSGDYGYTF.